This TCR beta chain came from a study of cytomegalovirus exposure and HLA in healthy donors. Concerning this clone: Its target is unknown.

Use of 60 Vbeta and 13 Jbeta primers characterized the PCR. The protocol was immunoSEQ multiplex PCR, while the TCRdb copy is restricted to in-frame clones and leaves out a portion. Here the sample spans 190,000 or so clones, more than 75% being singletons. Study findings and constraints: V- and J-gene trimming of TCR beta was linked (in a later analysis) to a missense DCLRE1C variant.

Germline assignment: CDR1 SGHAT and CDR2 FQNNGV. V was clipped by 1 base and J by 5 bases; unmatched bases: 5. The CDR3 consists of 16 residues. The sequencing sample was made of PBMCs. This chain connects TRBV11-2 to TRBJ2-3, with TRBD2 matching 11 bases. The source is a male donor in good health and CMV-seropositive. CDR3 protein: CASSLATSGGEDTQYF. In nucleotides, the CDR3 is TGTGCCAGCAGCTTAGCCACTAGCGGGGGCGAAGATACGCAGTATTTT.